The 5 T cell receptor beta chains below were found in one sample sequenced in a study of cytomegalovirus exposure and HLA in healthy donors. 13 Jbeta primers and 60 Vbeta primers were used for the PCR. Sequencing used immunoSEQ multiplex PCR; TCRdb keeps in-frame clones, though not all of them. The sample lists around 110,000 clones; roughly four fifths were seen once. The sample comprised PBMCs. The source is a man between 50 and 59 years old in good health and CMV-seronegative.

The chain is built from TRBV5-1 and TRBJ2-5; 10 bases align to TRBD2. Germline-derived CDR1 and CDR2 are SGHRS and YFSETQ. The J segment lost 2 bases and the V segment lost 4 bases, leaving 5 bases of the junction unmatched. The CDR3 is 15 amino acids. For the CDR3, the DNA is TGCGCCAGCAGCCAAACTAGCGGGGCTCAAGAGACCCAGTACTTC. It yields the protein CASSQTSGAQETQYF.

For this clone: One junction end does not reproduce the germline sequence, and a read error may be involved. The chain combines TRBV6-1 with TRBJ1-1; the D gene is possibly TRBD1 (5 bases). The germline CDR1 and CDR2 sequences are MNHNS and SASEGT. This CDR3 has 13 amino acids. The CDR3 here is CASRTNSGLINGF. The CDR3 DNA sequence: TGTGCCAGCAGAACCAATTCGGGACTAATTAACGGCTTT.

The chain is built from TRBV5-1 and TRBJ1-1; perhaps TRBD1 as D (6 bases). Trimming took off 2 bases at V and 6 bases at J, with 11 bases between the two ends. This CDR3 contains 13 residues. The V gene's germline CDR1 is SGHRS and CDR2 YFSETQ. CDR3 sequence reads: CASSFEGVAEAFF. In DNA, the CDR3 is TGCGCCAGCAGCTTTGAGGGGGTCGCTGAAGCTTTCTTT.

J is TRBJ2-5 and V is TRBV29-1; a weak D match, TRBD1 (6 bases). The CDR3 runs to 14 residues. V lost 6 bases to trimming and J lost 3 bases, with 17 bases between them. Germline V gives CDR1 SQVTM, CDR2 ANQGSEA. The CDR3 sequence: CSVSSNRAKETQYF. CDR3 nucleotides: TGCAGCGTCTCATCGAACAGGGCGAAAGAGACCCAGTACTTC.

The rearrangement joins TRBV5-1 to TRBJ2-7; weak D call: TRBD1 (6 bases). Germline V CDR1 and CDR2: SGHRS, YFSETQ. CDR3 length: 14 residues. The V end lost 0 bases, the J end lost 3 bases, and 10 bases lay between the germline ends. The CDR3 loop is CASSLGDISYEQYF. For the CDR3, the DNA is TGCGCCAGCAGCTTGGGGGACATCAGCTACGAGCAGTACTTC.